A selection of T cell receptor beta chains follows, all from one sample in a study of blood T cells in healthy people across ages. TCRdb re-called the 5' RACE reads through MiXCR, storing one row per CDR3 protein. This table holds 800,000 to 950,000 distinct CDR3 sequences, about 28% found once. The sample also formed part of further work on T cells of mothers and their children.

Sequencing was performed on blood. The source of these receptors is a woman aged 40-49 years in good health. Each CDR3 is given with its conserved first and last residue.

>TRBV7-2|TRBJ1-2
CASSLVTASGYTF
>TRBV5-1|TRBJ2-3
CASSSSSRSTDTQYF
>TRBV4-1|TRBJ2-7
CASSQVWTGVGYEQYF
>TRBV4-3|TRBJ1-1
CASSQQRGRETEAFF
>TRBV6-5|TRBJ2-5
CASSYSKETQYF
>TRBV5-6|TRBJ2-7
CASTTTGTSGARSYEQYF
>TRBV4-2|TRBJ2-7
CASSQEDAEASYEQYF
>TRBV6-5|TRBJ2-7
CASSYGSGGGNEQYF
>TRBV15|TRBJ2-1
CATSRASTSGAWNEQFF
>TRBV5-5|TRBJ1-4
CATKTGDGEKLFF
>TRBV18|TRBJ2-3
CASSPGSGGGTQYF
>TRBV7-2|TRBJ2-6
CASSSSTSSGANVLTF
>TRBV5-5|TRBJ1-1
CASSTLTMGNTEAFF
>TRBV12-3/TRBV12-4|TRBJ2-1
CASSLALQGVNEQFF
>TRBV14|TRBJ1-6
CASSQESGSSPLHF
>TRBV5-1|TRBJ2-2
CASSQGSSDTGELFF
>TRBV18|TRBJ2-5
CACSQTGTGQLQETQYF
>TRBV20-1|TRBJ2-5
CSARLLAEATQYF
>TRBV15|TRBJ2-1
CATSRETEQFF
>TRBV20-1|TRBJ2-1
CSAIPGLPTNEQFF
>TRBV6-5|TRBJ2-7
CASKPGGNFYEQYF
>TRBV4-1|TRBJ1-2
CASSQVGQAKYGYTF
>TRBV28|TRBJ2-7
CASRQSGTGSYEQYF
>TRBV6-4|TRBJ2-5
CASSDKGGGEETQYF
>TRBV11-2|TRBJ2-3
CASSFTSGGAEDTQYF
>TRBV12-3/TRBV12-4|TRBJ1-2
CASSGQGLSYGYTF
>TRBV24-1|TRBJ2-6
CATSDPQGSGANVLTF
>TRBV7-3|TRBJ2-1
CASSLSGFPDNEQFF
>TRBV3-1|TRBJ2-1
CASSHGLDEQFF
>TRBV12-3/TRBV12-4|TRBJ1-3
CASTTDSGNTIYF
>TRBV5-1|TRBJ2-1
CASSYQGDEQFF
>TRBV4-3|TRBJ1-1
CASSQVGRANTEAFF
>TRBV2|TRBJ2-2
CASSEWGLNTGELFF
>TRBV3-1|TRBJ2-3
CASSLRHGKADTQYF
>TRBV6-5|TRBJ1-5
CASSSLGTANQPQHF
>TRBV20-1|.
CSASNRVGEQYF
>TRBV7-2|TRBJ1-1
CASSLVAGGAVEAFF
>TRBV7-9|TRBJ2-5
CASSYVPGLAGGETQYF
>TRBV5-1|.
CASSGGRVQGTQYF
>TRBV4-3|TRBJ2-2
CASSPQVGRSNTGELFF
>TRBV9|TRBJ1-2
CASSVGGGGYTF
>TRBV7-2|TRBJ2-7
CASSFGPGLGGEQYF
>TRBV2|TRBJ2-7
CASSWDRGSHEQYF
>TRBV6-6|TRBJ1-1
CASSSGRGLNTEAFF
>TRBV4-1|TRBJ1-1
CASSQKGVGTEAFF
>TRBV6-1|TRBJ2-4
CASSEAGGQYF
>TRBV7-8|TRBJ2-3
CASSLGRGPRSTDTQYF
>TRBV20-1|TRBJ1-5
CSAGRTGQPQHF
>TRBV7-2|TRBJ2-7
CASSYRNFRYEQYF
>TRBV3-1|TRBJ1-1
CASSQRWDSTEAFF
>TRBV5-1|TRBJ2-2
CASRDRLNTGELFF
>TRBV3-1|TRBJ1-1
CASSQEIRNTGAFF
>TRBV27|TRBJ2-6
CANSVRGRGTGANVLTF
>TRBV6-5|TRBJ2-1
CASRTGTPNNEQFF
>TRBV12-3/TRBV12-4|TRBJ1-1
CASSLGPQDRATEAFF